The present entry profiles one T cell receptor (beta chain) with its context. Produced via immunoSEQ multiplex PCR; TCRdb's table is partial and in-frame only. The sample table sets out 19,000 or so clones. This entry belongs to a study of T cells in women clearing cervical HPV infection. Sequenced input: blood buffy coat. This receptor was taken from a woman aged 18 to 75 with a cervical HPV16 infection that either progressed to CIN3+ or cleared (not recorded which).

The covered CDR3 bases are TGTGCCAGCAGCTTTTTAGATTCAAACGTACCC. Protein product: CASSFLDSNVP. The CDR3 as a whole reads CASSFLDSNVPLHF. The chain uses TRBV5-6 and TRBJ1-6, with unresolved D. The read is 3 residues too short to cover the CDR3 end, so that end is filled in from the germline J gene. Germline V gene lookup returns CDR1 SGHDT and CDR2 YYEEEE. The CDR3 extends over 14 amino acids. V lost 2 bases and J 12 bases, leaving 15 bases between the germline ends.